The present entry profiles one TCR beta chain with its context. With 6 bases clipped from V and 4 bases from J, the junction kept 7 bases outside the gene matches. This CDR3 is 14 amino acids long. Looked up from germline, CDR1 is LNHDA and CDR2 is SQIVND (reference sequence). This record belongs to a study of blood T cell repertoires in COVID-19. Generated by immunoSEQ multiplex PCR, the TCRdb table keeps only in-frame clones and is missing some. The table has about 230,000 clones, about 91% seen once. The sequence was obtained from a woman aged 40 to 49 with acute COVID-19. Sequenced sample: PBMCs or T cells enriched from blood (not recorded which). V gene TRBV19 combines with J gene TRBJ1-2; 8 positions match TRBD1. The CDR3 loop is CASSFRGQSYGYTF. In nucleotides, the CDR3 is TGTGCCAGTAGCTTCAGGGGGCAGAGCTATGGCTACACCTTC.